The 32 T cell receptor beta chains presented below share a single source sample, sequenced in a study of molecular identifiers for immune sequencing clone quantification. TCRdb re-called the PCR reads with MiXCR, one entry per CDR3 protein. The sample holds over 550,000 distinct CDR3 sequences, approximately 24% seen once. Source material: naive CD8+ T cells from blood, with Jurkat cell RNA spiked in. Subset reported: FACS-sorted CD8+CD4-CCR7+CD45RA+ naive T cells. The origin of the receptors is a human donor in good health. Some libraries in this study had Jurkat cell RNA spiked in.

Worth noting for this clonotype: This may stem from a read error, because a much larger clone lies one nucleotide away. J is TRBJ1-1 and V is TRBV4-3, with a weak D call TRBD1 (6 bases). The CDR3 runs 14 residues. V lost 0 bases and J 5 bases, leaving 10 bases between the germline ends. The germline V gene encodes CDR1 LGHNA and CDR2 YSLEER. The CDR3 sequence: CASSQEGGSTEAFF. The CDR3 DNA follows: TGCGCCAGCAGCCAAGAGGGGGGCAGTACTGAAGCTTTCTTT.

The chain is built from TRBV19 and TRBJ2-1; D uncertain. Germline loops: CDR1 LNHDA, CDR2 SQIVND (reference sequence). The CDR3 runs 14 residues. V lost 3 bases and J lost 8, with 14 bases in between. The CDR3 nucleotides read TGTGCCAGTAGTATTTGGGCAATTGAGCATGAGCAGTTCTTC. This gives the protein CASSIWAIEHEQFF.

The chain uses TRBV6-1 and TRBJ2-7; perhaps TRBD2 as D (6 bases). The CDR3 runs 14 residues. Trimming pared 6 bases from V and 7 bases from J, leaving 19 bases between. Germline-derived CDR1 and CDR2 are MNHNS and SASEGT. The chain's CDR3 is CASSSPGTAGEQYF. CDR3 DNA: TGTGCCAGCAGCAGCCCGGGTACCGCGGGGGAGCAGTACTTC.

This clonotype was recorded a few times. The gene calls are TRBV9 and TRBJ2-2; D remains unclear. The CDR3 consists of 14 residues. With 4 bases removed from V and 4 bases from J, the gap between germline ends came to 11 bases. The germline CDR1 and CDR2 sequences are SGDLS and YYNGEE. In DNA, the CDR3 is TGTGCCAGCAGCAATTGGGCAGGCACCGGGGAGCTGTTTTTT. Protein: CASSNWAGTGELFF.

The rearrangement links TRBV11-3 to TRBJ2-1; a weak D match, TRBD2 (5 bases). The CDR3 sequence is 14 residues long. Germline lookup yields CDR1 SGHNT and CDR2 YENEEA. V lost 5 bases and J lost 8, with 16 bases in between. The CDR3 DNA is TGTGCCAGCAGCCCTGGGTCAAAGAGGGATGAGCAGTTCTTC. Translating gives CASSPGSKRDEQFF.

This clonotype has only a few counts. CDR3 sequence reads: CASSHTSGGAPADTQYF. The CDR3 coding sequence is TGTGCCAGCAGCCACACTAGCGGGGGGGCCCCCGCAGATACGCAGTATTTT. The chain has TRBV11-2 and TRBJ2-3, with 13 bases identical to TRBD2. Trimming cost V 5 bases and J 4 bases; bases outside gene matches: 9. Germline assignment: CDR1 SGHAT and CDR2 FQNNGV. This CDR3 has 17 residues.

To note about this clonotype: This may stem from a read error, because a much larger clone lies one nucleotide away. The gene calls are TRBV4-2 and TRBJ2-5, with D unclear. This CDR3 has 14 amino acids. Germline-derived CDR1 and CDR2 are LGHNA and YNFKEQ. The CDR3 spells CAGSQSVLGETQYF. CDR3 sequence (DNA): TGTGCCGGCAGCCAATCTGTTCTGGGCGAGACCCAGTACTTC.

This chain connects TRBV27 to TRBJ2-1; 9 bases fit TRBD1. The germline gives CDR1 MNHEY, CDR2 SMNVEV (reference sequence). V was pared by 5 bases and J by 2 bases, with 4 bases of the junction left unmatched. The CDR3 is 15 amino acids. For the CDR3, the DNA is TGTGCCAGCAGTCGAGGGACAGGGCCCTACAATGAGCAGTTCTTC. Amino acids: CASSRGTGPYNEQFF.

The chain is built from TRBV27 and TRBJ2-1; no definite D call. The V gene's germline CDR1 is MNHEY and CDR2 SMNVEV (reference sequence). Trimming took 5 bases from V and 3 from J, leaving 8 bases between them. The CDR3 has 13 amino acids. CDR3 bases: TGTGCCAGCAGTATAAATTTCTACAATGAGCAGTTCTTC. Translated, it gives CASSINFYNEQFF.

The CDR3 DNA follows: TGTGCCAGCAGTTACACCCAAAGACTAGGATACGCAGATACGCAGTATTTT. Translated: CASSYTQRLGYADTQYF. This chain uses TRBV6-5 with TRBJ2-3; possibly TRBD2 for D (6 bases). The CDR3 contains 17 residues. Germline CDR1 MNHEY, CDR2 SVGAGI. Trimming shortened V by 2 bases and J by 4 bases, and 19 bases separated the two germline ends.

To note about this clonotype: At one end the junction does not follow the germline gene, possibly because of a read error. The CDR3 protein is CAGSYGLAGGVEQYF. CDR3 coding DNA: TGTGCCGGCAGTTACGGACTAGCGGGGGGGGTCGAGCAGTACTTC. The chain is built from TRBV27 and TRBJ2-7, with TRBD2 matching over 15 bases. This CDR3 region has 15 residues. In germline, CDR1 is MNHEY, CDR2 SMNVEV (reference sequence).

In its sample, this clonotype was seen many times. V usage is TRBV28 and J usage is TRBJ2-3; the match to TRBD2 covers 12 bases. This CDR3 contains 20 residues. CDR1 MDHEN and CDR2 SYDVKM come from the germline V gene. V was clipped by 4 bases and J by 4 bases; unmatched bases: 18. CDR3: CASSSITGVSSGRAPDTQYF. CDR3 nucleotides: TGTGCCAGCAGTTCAATCACGGGGGTTTCTAGCGGGAGGGCCCCAGATACGCAGTATTTT.

As regards this clonotype: Mismatch with germline at one junction end may stem from a read error. This chain joins TRBV7-9 and TRBJ1-5; no definite D call. CDR1 is SEHNR and CDR2 is FQNEAQ in the germline V gene (reference sequence). This CDR3 region has 14 residues. The CDR3 is CASSVAVGDQPQHF. CDR3 bases: TGTGCCAGCAGCGTAGCCGTGGGAGATCAGCCCCAGCATTTT.

This clonotype was counted only a few times. The chain employs TRBV4-3 and TRBJ1-2, with TRBD1 matching 12 bases. Trimming removed 2 bases from V and 6 bases from J; junction bases left unmatched: 7. In germline, CDR1 is LGHNA, CDR2 YSLEER. CDR3 length: 16 residues. In DNA, the CDR3 is TGCGCCAGCAGCCAAAAACCGGGACAGGGGGCAGATGGCTACACCTTC. Protein sequence: CASSQKPGQGADGYTF.

To note about this clonotype: A much larger clone lies a single base off, so this may be a read error. The genes are TRBV20-1 and TRBJ2-7, with D perhaps matching TRBD2 (6 bases). CDR3 length: 11 residues. CDR1 and CDR2 (germline): DFQATT, SNEGSKA (reference sequence). The CDR3 sequence: CSAGRGNEQCF. CDR3 sequence (DNA): TGCAGTGCTGGACGGGGGAACGAGCAGTGCTTC.

This clonotype occurred many times. This chain connects TRBV5-1 to TRBJ1-1; the D is unclear. CDR3 length equals 15 residues. The V and J ends lost 1 base and 6 bases respectively, with 16 bases between them. Germline CDR1 is SGHRS and CDR2 is YFSETQ. The CDR3 DNA reads as TGCGCCAGCAGCTTGAACTCCATACTTAACCCTGAAGCTTTCTTT. Translated: CASSLNSILNPEAFF.

This clonotype has a handful of counts. This chain joins TRBV7-8 and TRBJ1-2; D remains unclear. CDR1 SGHVS and CDR2 FQNEAQ come from the germline V gene. This CDR3 has 15 amino acids. V lost 5 bases and J 3 bases, leaving 16 bases between the germline ends. The CDR3 nucleotides are TGTGCCAGCAGCCTGGTTGCAGGAATGGACTATGGCTACACCTTC. It is translated as CASSLVAGMDYGYTF.

This clonotype has a handful of counts. A much larger clonotype is one base distant, so this may be a read error. V gene TRBV4-3 combines with J gene TRBJ1-1; D gene unclear. V dropped 4 bases and J dropped 0 bases, with 12 bases sitting between them. CDR3 size: 15 residues. Germline CDR1 reads LGHNA; CDR2 reads YSLEER. This chain's CDR3 is CASSREARMNTEAFF. As DNA, the CDR3 is TGCGCCAGCAGCCGAGAGGCGCGCATGAACACTGAAGCTTTCTTT.

This clonotype was recorded once. A much larger clone is a single base away; this may be a read error. The chain couples TRBV4-3 to TRBJ1-5; no definite D call. The CDR3 contains 15 residues. Germline CDR1 and CDR2: LGHNA and YSLEER. This chain's CDR3 is CPSSPDLPPNQPQHF. For the CDR3, the DNA is TGCCCCAGCAGCCCGGACCTTCCCCCAAATCAGCCCCAGCATTTT.

The V call is TRBV4-1, the J call TRBJ2-2; D is undetermined. Germline values: CDR1 MGHRA, CDR2 YSYEKL. Trimming removed 2 bases from V and 9 bases from J, with 13 bases in between. The CDR3 spans 14 residues. DNA for the CDR3: TGCGCCAGCAGCCAATTTACGGATACCCGGGAGCTGTTTTTT. It translates to CASSQFTDTRELFF.

A few counts support this clonotype. This rearrangement joins TRBV2 to TRBJ1-5; D is ambiguous. The CDR3 is 15 residues long. Trimming removed 3 bases from V and 3 bases from J, with 12 bases in between. Looked up from germline, CDR1 is SNHLY and CDR2 is FYNNEI. CDR3 nucleotide sequence: TGTGCCAGCAGTGACCTCAGTGACTACAATCAGCCCCAGCATTTT. Translating gives CASSDLSDYNQPQHF.

This clonotype occurred a few times. This rearrangement joins TRBV11-2 to TRBJ1-4; no clear D. The V and J ends lost 1 base and 6 bases respectively, with 12 bases between them. The germline V gene encodes CDR1 SGHAT and CDR2 FQNNGV. The CDR3 is made up of 15 amino acids. The CDR3 here is CASSLVSGEYEKLFF. CDR3 nucleotide sequence: TGTGCCAGCAGCTTAGTCAGTGGGGAATATGAAAAACTGTTTTTT.

V and J are TRBV6-2 or TRBV6-3 and TRBJ2-7; a weak D match, TRBD2 (7 bases). V lost 0 bases, J lost 9 bases, and 15 bases lay in between. CDR1 is MNHEY and CDR2 is SVGEGT in the germline V gene. The CDR3 consists of 14 residues. The CDR3 nucleotides read TGTGCCAGCAGTTACTCCGGGGGGCTTGGGGCGCAGTACTTC. Translating it yields CASSYSGGLGAQYF.

This clonotype was seen ten or more times. This rearrangement joins TRBV25-1 to TRBJ1-1; TRBD1 agrees at 7 bases. V gave up 6 bases and J gave up 7 bases; unmatched junction bases: 5. Germline V gene sequence: CDR1 MGHDK, CDR2 SYGVNS. CDR3 length equals 12 residues. The DNA for the CDR3 is TGTGCCAGCAGACTAACAGGGGATGAAGCTTTCTTT. Its translation is CASRLTGDEAFF.

This clonotype was detected only a few times. CDR3 sequence reads: CSVEAGGNYGYTF. DNA for the CDR3: TGCAGCGTTGAGGCGGGTGGGAACTATGGCTACACCTTC. The chain joins TRBV29-1 to TRBJ1-2; D uncertain. CDR1 and CDR2 from the germline V gene are SQVTM and ANQGSEA. The CDR3 is 13 residues long. Trimming shortened V by 3 bases and J by 2 bases, and 10 bases separated the two germline ends.

V and J are TRBV12-3 or TRBV12-4 and TRBJ2-3, with D perhaps being TRBD1 or TRBD2 (6 bases each). The V end lost 7 bases, the J end lost 7 bases, and 15 bases lay between the germline ends. This CDR3 is built from 13 residues. This CDR3 is CASNPRGANTQYF. Written as DNA, the CDR3 is TGTGCCAGCAACCCTAGGGGGGCAAATACGCAGTATTTT.

This clonotype came up a few times. The gene calls are TRBV29-1 and TRBJ1-1; 8 nucleotides align to TRBD1. This CDR3 has 13 amino acids. CDR1 is SQVTM and CDR2 is ANQGSEA in the germline V gene. Trimming at V came to 2 bases and at J to 1 base, leaving 0 bases not matched to a gene. The CDR3 loop is CSVETGGNTEAFF. The CDR3 DNA is TGCAGCGTTGAAACAGGGGGGAACACTGAAGCTTTCTTT.

The CDR3 loop reads CASSIRQGVSYEQYF. The CDR3 DNA is TGTGCCAGCAGCATCAGACAGGGGGTCTCCTACGAGCAGTACTTC. The chain links TRBV5-3 to TRBJ2-7, with 9 bases identical to TRBD1. TRBV5-3 is recorded as an ORF, its role being uncertain. The CDR3 loop spans 15 amino acids. The V segment lost 8 bases and the J segment 0 bases; nucleotides outside the gene matches: 9.

In the case of this clonotype: A single base separates this from a much larger clone, so it may be a read error. The V call is TRBV2, the J call TRBJ2-7; TRBD2 matches 8 bases. Germline V gene sequence: CDR1 SNHLY, CDR2 FYNNEI. The junction had 22 bases not matched to a gene; V was cut back by 8 bases and J by 7 bases. The CDR3 runs to 17 residues. DNA of the CDR3: TGTGCCAGCGGCCGGGACCTCTCACAGCGGGGGTTGTATGAGCAGTACTTC. Its translation: CASGRDLSQRGLYEQYF.

This clonotype was seen a single time. DNA for the CDR3: TGTGCCAGCAGCTTAGGAGGGCTAGCGGGGGGGCCAGATACGCAGTATTTT. This sequence encodes CASSLGGLAGGPDTQYF. The J gene is TRBJ2-3, the V gene TRBV11-3, with TRBD2 matching over 12 bases. J was trimmed by 4 bases and V by 1 base; bases with no gene match: 6. The CDR3 spans 17 residues. Germline CDR1 and CDR2: SGHNT and YENEEA.

This clonotype has just a few counts. V and J are TRBV3-1 and TRBJ1-2; no clear D. CDR1 is LGHDT, CDR2 YNNKEL, per germline (reference sequence). This CDR3 contains 15 residues. Deletions cut 1 base from V and 2 bases from J, with 11 bases between. The CDR3 DNA follows: TGTGCCAGCAGCCAAGGAATATCCATGAACTATGGCTACACCTTC. This translates into CASSQGISMNYGYTF.

This clonotype was counted ten times or more. The rearrangement joins TRBV19 to TRBJ1-5, with a weak D call TRBD1 (5 bases). With 5 bases removed from V and 1 base from J, the gap between germline ends came to 9 bases. The germline V gene encodes CDR1 LNHDA and CDR2 SQIVND (reference sequence). The CDR3 totals 14 residues. This CDR3 reads CASSWGDSNQPQHF. The CDR3 bases are TGTGCCAGTAGTTGGGGGGACAGCAATCAGCCCCAGCATTTT.